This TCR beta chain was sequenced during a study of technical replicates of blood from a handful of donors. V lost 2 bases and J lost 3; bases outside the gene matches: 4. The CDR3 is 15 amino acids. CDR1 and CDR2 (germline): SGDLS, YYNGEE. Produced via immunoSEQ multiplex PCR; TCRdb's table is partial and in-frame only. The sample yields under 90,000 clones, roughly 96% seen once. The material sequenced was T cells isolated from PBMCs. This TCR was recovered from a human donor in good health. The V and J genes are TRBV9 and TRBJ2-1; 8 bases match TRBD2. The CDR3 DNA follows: TGTGCCAGCAGCGTGGACAGCGGGAGCTACAATGAGCAGTTCTTC. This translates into CASSVDSGSYNEQFF.